The sequence of this T cell receptor beta chain was determined in a study of shared clonotypes between healthy human individuals. Naive CD8 isolation took CD45RO-negative cells positively selected for CCR7 and excluded terminally differentiated effector memory CD45RA+ cells. Healthy and HIV-negative, the adult donors had no recent acute infections or vaccinations. The germline gives CDR1 LNHDA, CDR2 SQIVND (reference sequence). The CDR3 contains 14 residues. Deletions cut 1 base from V and 0 bases from J, with 7 bases between. Produced via immunoSEQ multiplex PCR; TCRdb's table is partial and in-frame only. Of about 2 million clones in the sample, roughly 94% were seen once.

The TCR comes from a man aged 18 to 29 in good health. The chain combines TRBV19 with TRBJ2-7; D is unresolved. The sample comprised naive CD8+ T cells sorted from blood. CDR3 DNA: TGTGCCAGTAGTATAGGTCTTGCCTCCTACGAGCAGTACTTC. Protein product: CASSIGLASYEQYF.